Each of the 2 T cell receptor beta chains below was sequenced from the same sample in a study of beta chain features in type 1 diabetes. Antigen specificity for these receptors is unknown. Expressed TCRB transcripts were sequenced, since all the RNA that had been isolated was reverse transcribed. Generated by immunoSEQ multiplex PCR, the TCRdb table keeps only in-frame clones and is missing some. In the table there are about 300,000 clones, roughly 13% of which are singletons. Study results and limitations: Shortening of TCRB CDR3s, moderate but significant, appeared in all four CD4+ subsets of Type 1 diabetes patients.

The specimen was naive CD4+ T cells from blood. Source of these receptors: a woman between 18 and 29 years old with type 1 diabetes.

In this sample, this clone turned up a few times. The chain employs TRBV29-1 and TRBJ2-3; D is possibly TRBD1 (7 bases). The V and J ends lost 4 bases and 5 bases respectively, with 13 bases between them. In germline, CDR1 is SQVTM, CDR2 ANQGSEA. This CDR3 is built from 13 residues. The CDR3 sequence: CSVARGAGDTQYF. The CDR3 DNA follows: TGCAGCGTTGCCAGGGGGGCAGGAGATACGCAGTATTTT.

This clone was seen more than once but under ten times. V usage is TRBV7-3 and J usage is TRBJ2-2; possible D gene TRBD2, 5 bases. This CDR3 has 14 amino acids. Trimming shortened V by 5 bases and J by 1 base, and 8 bases separated the two germline ends. The germline V gene encodes CDR1 SGHTA and CDR2 FQGTGA. The CDR3 DNA reads as TGTGCCAGCAGCCGGGATTTGAACACCGGGGAGCTGTTTTTT. Its translation: CASSRDLNTGELFF.